The sequence of this T cell receptor (beta chain) was determined in a study of blood T cell repertoires in COVID-19. Overall study context: The samples span acute and convalescent COVID-19 from the United States, Italy and Spain.

In the authors' methods: Reference gene primers were amplified, and this amplification served to estimate nucleated cell counts. The repertoire was sequenced with immunoSEQ multiplex PCR; TCRdb's copy has only in-frame clones and lacks some. V and J calls and clone size are as listed in that table; D and trimming were resolved from the DNA. The sample yields a few hundred thousand clones, approximately 91% seen once. Worth noting for this clone: Other DNA sequences of this sample code for an identical CDR3.

V lost 1 base, J lost 2 bases, and 11 bases lay in between. The CDR3 is 15 residues long. Germline assignment: CDR1 SGHRS and CDR2 YFSETQ. This clonotype was obtained from a man between 18 and 29 years old with active or convalescent COVID-19. This rearrangement joins TRBV5-1 to TRBJ2-3; D is possibly TRBD2 (7 bases). The sample consisted of peripheral blood. The CDR3 spells CASSLSGGYTDTQYF. Written as DNA, the CDR3 is TGCGCCAGCAGCTTGTCGGGGGGCTACACAGATACGCAGTATTTT.